The 21 T cell receptor beta chains listed next were all sequenced from one sample in a study of shared clonotypes between healthy human individuals. Sequencing was performed with immunoSEQ multiplex PCR; in TCRdb, only in-frame clones are kept and a portion is missing. The sample consists of some 2 million clones, 90% to 95% of them appearing once. The source material was naive CD4+ T cells sorted from blood. Documented subset: CD45RA+ positively selected. The receptor source for this set is a man aged 18-30 years in good health.

The chain is built from TRBV5-1 and TRBJ2-5, with a tentative D call TRBD1 (6 bases). From germline, CDR1 is SGHRS and CDR2 YFSETQ. This CDR3 region has 16 residues. Trimming took 4 bases from V and 5 from J, leaving 21 bases between them. CDR3 nucleotides: TGCGCCAGCAGCCCCACCTCAGGGGTAGAAGGGGAGACCCAGTACTTC. Translation: CASSPTSGVEGETQYF.

The chain joins TRBV21-1 to TRBJ2-2; the table names TRBD1, a call not compared with the DNA. TRBV21-1 is a documented pseudogene. This CDR3 contains 15 residues. The CDR3 DNA follows: TGTGCCAGCAACGGACAGGATGCGAACACCGGGGAGCTGTTTTTT. Protein: CASNGQDANTGELFF.

The V and J genes are TRBV27 and TRBJ1-4; no reliable D call. The V end lost 2 bases, the J end lost 4 bases, and 8 bases lay between the germline ends. Per the germline V gene, CDR1 is MNHEY and CDR2 is SMNVEV (reference sequence). This CDR3 is 14 amino acids long. This CDR3 is CASSLGLINEKLFF. The CDR3 nucleotides read TGTGCCAGCAGTTTAGGGCTGATTAATGAAAAACTGTTTTTT.

The V gene is TRBV11-2, the J gene TRBJ1-1; D is perhaps TRBD1 (5 bases). The germline gives CDR1 SGHAT, CDR2 FQNNGV. The CDR3 totals 12 residues. V lost 2 bases and J 11 bases, leaving 12 bases between the germline ends. CDR3 sequence reads: CASSLTGSAAFF. In DNA form, the CDR3 reads TGTGCCAGCAGCTTAACAGGTTCTGCGGCTTTCTTT.

The chain recombines TRBV4-1 with TRBJ1-2; 7 bases match TRBD1. The CDR3 contains 16 residues. CDR1 MGHRA and CDR2 YSYEKL come from the germline V gene. Trimming at V came to 1 base and at J to 0 bases, leaving 5 bases not matched to a gene. The CDR3 DNA sequence: TGCGCCAGCAGCCAAGCCCCGGGACAGACTAACTATGGCTACACCTTC. It codes for CASSQAPGQTNYGYTF.

The V call is TRBV6-6, the J call TRBJ1-2; D not certain. CDR3 length: 11 residues. The germline V gene encodes CDR1 MNHNY and CDR2 SVGAGI (reference sequence). V shed 0 bases and J shed 11 bases, with 7 bases lying between them. Here the CDR3 DNA reads TGTGCCAGCAGTTACTCTGGGGTGTACACCTTC. Its protein is CASSYSGVYTF.

The gene calls are TRBV29-1 and TRBJ2-6; D is perhaps TRBD2 (5 bases). The CDR3 runs 14 residues. The germline V and J ends were trimmed by 3 bases and 2 bases, with 8 bases remaining between them. The germline V gene encodes CDR1 SQVTM and CDR2 ANQGSEA. CDR3 DNA sequence: TGCAGCGTTGAGGAGGAGGCTGGGGCCAACGTCCTGACTTTC. Protein sequence: CSVEEEAGANVLTF. Full variable domain (remainder filled in from reference TRBV29-1 and TRBJ2-6): SAVISQKPSRDICQRGTSLTIQCQVDSQVTMMFWYRQQPGQSLTLIATANQGSEATYESGFVIDKFPISRPNLTFSTLTVSNMSPEDSSIYLCSVEEEAGANVLTFGAGSRLTVL.

The gene calls are TRBV5-5 and TRBJ2-2, with 7 bases aligning to TRBD1. Germline CDR1 and CDR2: SGHKS and YYEKEE (reference sequence). CDR3 length equals 14 residues. Trimming at V came to 1 base and at J to 6 bases, leaving 3 bases not matched to a gene. In nucleotides, the CDR3 is TGTGCCAGCAGCTTGTTCGACAGGGCCGGGGAGCTGTTTTTT. Amino acids: CASSLFDRAGELFF.

The V and J genes are TRBV6-1 and TRBJ2-2, with TRBD2 matching over 7 bases. This CDR3 has 15 residues. Germline CDR1 MNHNS, CDR2 SASEGT. J lost 3 bases, V lost 5 bases, and 6 bases had no gene match. The CDR3 nucleotides are TGTGCCAGCAGTCTAGGACTAGTGGACACCGGGGAGCTGTTTTTT. Amino acids: CASSLGLVDTGELFF.

The chain joins TRBV27 to TRBJ1-2; a possible D gene is TRBD1 (6 bases). V was shortened by 10 bases and J by 4 bases, with 19 bases between the two germline ends. The CDR3 has 14 residues. Germline V gene data show CDR1 as MNHEY and CDR2 as SMNVEV (reference sequence). CDR3 loop: CATKLRDTSYGYTF. As DNA, the CDR3 is TGTGCCACGAAACTCCGGGACACCTCCTATGGCTACACCTTC.

J is TRBJ1-2 and V is TRBV19, with D perhaps TRBD1 (5 bases). V was clipped by 3 bases and J by 4 bases, with 15 bases between them. The CDR3 covers 15 residues. Germline V gene sequence: CDR1 LNHDA, CDR2 SQIVND (reference sequence). CDR3 amino acids: CASSMTQTVGYGYTF. The CDR3 coding sequence is TGTGCCAGTAGTATGACCCAGACAGTAGGCTATGGCTACACCTTC.

The CDR3 reads CASSFSPGQNSPLHF. In DNA form, the CDR3 reads TGTGCCAGCAGCTTCTCCCCGGGACAGAATTCACCCCTCCACTTT. The chain links TRBV7-3 to TRBJ1-6, with 7 bases aligning to TRBD1. Trimming removed 3 bases from V and 7 bases from J; junction bases left unmatched: 6. Germline loops: CDR1 SGHTA, CDR2 FQGTGA. The CDR3 has 15 residues.

The chain uses TRBV19 and TRBJ2-5; 15 nucleotides agree with TRBD2. Germline CDR1 is LNHDA and CDR2 is SQIVND (reference sequence). This CDR3 contains 15 residues. V trimming: 4 bases; J trimming: 4 bases; junction bases outside the gene matches: 1. The CDR3 DNA follows: TGTGCCAGTAGTACGGGACTAGCGGGAGGAGAGACCCAGTACTTC. It yields the protein CASSTGLAGGETQYF.

The chain is built from TRBV25-1 and TRBJ1-4; no clear D gene. The CDR3 has 15 amino acids. Germline V gene sequence: CDR1 MGHDK, CDR2 SYGVNS. V lost 6 bases, J lost 8 bases, and 19 bases lay in between. CDR3 DNA sequence: TGTGCCAGCAGACATTCAGGAGGATTGAACGAAAAACTGTTTTTT. It codes for CASRHSGGLNEKLFF.

The count of this clone is one. This chain links TRBV4-1 with TRBJ1-2, with D hard to call. The germline V and J ends were trimmed by 1 base and 4 bases, with 7 bases remaining between them. This CDR3 spans 13 amino acids. CDR1 is MGHRA and CDR2 is YSYEKL in the germline V gene. The CDR3 loop is CASSQGTRYGYTF. The CDR3 DNA sequence: TGCGCCAGCAGCCAAGGGACCCGCTATGGCTACACCTTC.

In the case of this clone: Other nucleotide sequences in the sample specify the same CDR3. This rearrangement joins TRBV19 to TRBJ1-6; D gene uncertain. Trimming pared 5 bases from V and 0 bases from J, leaving 8 bases between. Germline CDR1 and CDR2: LNHDA and SQIVND (reference sequence). The CDR3 spans 15 residues. The CDR3, as DNA: TGTGCCAGTAGTCCAGGCAGCTCCTATAATTCACCCCTCCACTTT. Encoded protein: CASSPGSSYNSPLHF.

The chain employs TRBV5-5 and TRBJ2-7, with D hard to call. CDR3 length: 15 amino acids. Between the trimmed V and J ends, which lost 4 bases and 2 bases, there was a span of 16 bases. Germline values: CDR1 SGHKS, CDR2 YYEKEE (reference sequence). DNA for the CDR3: TGTGCCAGCAGCCTCGACCCGGCAGGCACCTACGAGCAGTACTTC. Its protein product is CASSLDPAGTYEQYF.

This clone appeared once. CDR3 sequence: CASSPPSRMDGYTF. The DNA of the CDR3 is TGTGCCAGCTCACCACCGTCACGAATGGATGGCTACACCTTC. The chain couples TRBV18 to TRBJ1-2; D not certain. This CDR3 contains 14 residues. Germline lookup yields CDR1 KGHSH and CDR2 LQKENI. The V end lost 0 bases, the J end lost 6 bases, and 11 bases lay between the germline ends.

DNA for the CDR3: TGTGCCAGCAGTGGGCGACAGGGGGCCACAGATACGCAGTATTTT. Translating gives CASSGRQGATDTQYF. The V and J genes are TRBV2 and TRBJ2-3; TRBD1 agrees at 10 bases. The CDR3 length is 15 residues. Germline V lookup: CDR1 SNHLY, CDR2 FYNNEI. The V and J ends lost 4 bases and 2 bases, in that order; junction bases with no gene match: 3.

This clone was seen a single time. This rearrangement joins TRBV11-3 to TRBJ1-6; tentatively, D is TRBD1 (5 bases). This CDR3 is 14 amino acids long. V lost 1 base and J lost 5, with 6 bases in between. Germline V gene lookup returns CDR1 SGHNT and CDR2 YENEEA. The CDR3 bases are TGTGCCAGCAGCTTAGGACAGAATAATTCACCCCTCCACTTT. Its translation is CASSLGQNNSPLHF.

This rearrangement joins TRBV11-2 to TRBJ2-7; D is undetermined. Germline CDR1 reads SGHAT; CDR2 reads FQNNGV. V shed 6 bases and J shed 3 bases, with 6 bases lying between them. The length of the CDR3 is 11 residues. Here the CDR3 reads CASSQDYEQYF. DNA of the CDR3: TGTGCCAGCAGTCAGGACTACGAGCAGTACTTC.